This T cell receptor (beta chain) was captured by sequencing in a study of blood T cell repertoires in COVID-19. Seattle patient enrollment occurred during active infection, with longitudinal follow-up thereafter. In the original workflow: Quantification of nucleated cells was approximated via reference gene primer amplification. Some clones are missing from TCRdb's copy, which holds only in-frame ones; the method was immunoSEQ multiplex PCR. D and trimming were read from the DNA, whereas the V and J calls and clone size are those reported in that table. The data hold roughly 200,000 clones, with roughly 76% observed a single time. Sequenced input: peripheral blood. The TCR was taken from a woman aged 35 to 49 with COVID-19, enrolled during active disease.

CDR3 in amino acids: CASSLDTGTVYEQYF. CDR3 nucleotides: TGCGCCAGCAGCTTGGACACAGGGACGGTATACGAGCAGTACTTC. The chain joins TRBV5-1 to TRBJ2-7; possibly TRBD1 for D (6 bases). This CDR3 region has 15 residues. Germline assignment: CDR1 SGHRS and CDR2 YFSETQ. Trimming took 0 bases from V and 4 from J, leaving 14 bases between them.